This TCR beta chain comes out of a study of blood T cell repertoires in COVID-19. Study background: COVID-19 samples collected from the United States, Italy and Spain covered acute and convalescent phases. From T cells, B-cell-depleted T cells, or PBMCs came the material, which was cDNA or gDNA.

The germline V and J ends were trimmed by 4 bases and 2 bases, with 8 bases remaining between them. Per germline, CDR1 MNHEY and CDR2 SVGAGI. The CDR3 length is 14 residues. Enrolled during active infection, Seattle patients were then followed longitudinally. Original handling: Amplification from reference gene primers served as the basis for estimated nucleated cell counts. Produced via immunoSEQ multiplex PCR; TCRdb's table is partial and in-frame only. D and trimming come from the DNA, and the V and J calls and clone size come from that table. The table shows about 160,000 clones, with 80% to 95% occurring only once.

Sequencing was done on a sample of peripheral blood. The chain combines TRBV6-5 with TRBJ2-2; D is ambiguous. The origin of this receptor is a man aged 30 to 45 with COVID-19, enrolled during active disease. DNA of the CDR3: TGTGCCAGCAGTTGGGCTCACAACACCGGGGAGCTGTTTTTT. Translated: CASSWAHNTGELFF.